These 22 T cell receptor beta chains share one sample of origin, sequenced in a study of cytomegalovirus exposure and HLA in healthy donors. Use of 60 Vbeta and 13 Jbeta primers characterized the PCR. Data came from immunoSEQ multiplex PCR; TCRdb stores just in-frame clones and leaves some out. The data hold about 200,000 clones, with around 83% observed a single time. Sequencing was carried out using PBMCs. These receptors were obtained from a woman between 35 and 50 years old in good health and CMV-seronegative.

The rearrangement uses TRBV18 and TRBJ1-1; D is perhaps TRBD1 (5 bases). Germline CDR1 reads KGHSH; CDR2 reads LQKENI. This CDR3 has 12 amino acids. V was clipped by 6 bases and J by 8 bases, with 13 bases between them. The chain's CDR3 is CASSRTNLEAFF. The CDR3 nucleotides read TGTGCCAGCTCGCGGACAAACCTAGAAGCTTTCTTT.

The chain uses TRBV5-1 and TRBJ2-5; the match to TRBD2 covers 10 bases. The assigned J gene may be wrong: the sequence end matches TRBJ2-7 better. CDR1 is SGHRS and CDR2 is YFSETQ in the germline V gene. The CDR3 covers 16 residues. The DNA of the CDR3 is TGCGCCAGCAGCTTTACTAGCGGGACCAAGGGATCCGAGCAGTACTTC. Amino acid sequence: CASSFTSGTKGSEQYF.

Of note for this clone: Germline is not matched at one junction end, which may reflect a read error. The rearrangement uses TRBV7-9 and TRBJ1-5; 7 nucleotides match TRBD1. The length of the CDR3 is 16 residues. Germline V gene lookup returns CDR1 SEHNR and CDR2 FQNEAQ (reference sequence). CDR3: CSSSQGDPDSNQPQHF. CDR3 nucleotides: TGTTCCAGCAGTCAGGGGGACCCTGATAGCAATCAGCCCCAGCATTTT. Full variable domain (missing parts from reference TRBV7-9 and TRBJ1-5): DTGVSQNPRHKITKRGQNVTFRCDPISEHNRLYWYRQTLGQGPEFLTYFQNEAQLEKSRLLSDRFSAERPKGSFSTLEIQRTEQGDSAMYLCSSSQGDPDSNQPQHFGDGTRLSIL.

The chain uses TRBV19 and TRBJ1-3, with a weak D call TRBD1 (5 bases). The CDR3 length is 15 residues. Germline CDR1 reads LNHDA; CDR2 reads SQIVND (reference sequence). Trimming took off 6 bases at V and 0 bases at J, with 12 bases between the two ends. The CDR3 nucleotides are TGTGCCAGTAGGCTCGACAGTGACTCTGGAAACACCATATATTTT. Its translation is CASRLDSDSGNTIYF.

V is TRBV4-2 and J is TRBJ1-1; a weak D match, TRBD1 (5 bases). Trimming took 1 base from V and 3 from J, leaving 12 bases between them. Germline CDR1 is LGHNA and CDR2 is YNFKEQ. CDR3 length: 15 residues. CDR3 in amino acids: CASSQVGGADTEAFF. CDR3 nucleotides: TGTGCCAGCAGCCAAGTGGGGGGAGCCGACACTGAAGCTTTCTTT.

V usage is TRBV6-4 and J usage is TRBJ2-3, with TRBD2 matching 7 bases. Per the germline V gene, CDR1 is MRHNA and CDR2 is SNTAGT. Trimming removed 4 bases from V and 6 bases from J; junction bases left unmatched: 13. The CDR3 length is 16 residues. CDR3 sequence: CASSGGRGDGKDTQYF. CDR3 nucleotides: TGTGCCAGCAGTGGCGGGAGAGGGGACGGGAAGGATACGCAGTATTTT.

The V and J genes are TRBV28 and TRBJ2-4; 8 bases map to TRBD1. Germline CDR1 and CDR2: MDHEN and SYDVKM. The CDR3 length is 13 residues. The V segment lost 8 bases and the J segment 6 bases; nucleotides outside the gene matches: 6. In DNA, the CDR3 is TGTGCCAGCGGAAAAACAGGGGGAAACATTCAGTACTTC. Its protein is CASGKTGGNIQYF.

The chain is built from TRBV6-1 and TRBJ2-3; 9 nucleotides agree with TRBD1. With 7 bases clipped from V and 1 base from J, the junction kept 3 bases outside the gene matches. The V gene's germline CDR1 is MNHNS and CDR2 SASEGT. This CDR3 comprises 14 residues. CDR3 in DNA: TGTGCCAGCAATAGGGACAGGGGCACAGATACGCAGTATTTT. This encodes CASNRDRGTDTQYF.

The J gene is TRBJ2-5, the V gene TRBV5-1; 7 nucleotides match TRBD2. The CDR3 is made up of 15 amino acids. The germline CDR1 and CDR2 sequences are SGHRS and YFSETQ. V was clipped by 0 bases and J by 1 base; unmatched bases: 3. The CDR3 spells CASSLAASGQETQYF. The DNA of the CDR3 is TGCGCCAGCAGCTTGGCGGCTAGCGGCCAAGAGACCCAGTACTTC. Filled out from reference TRBV5-1 and TRBJ2-5, the complete variable domain reads KAGVTQTPRYLIKTRGQQVTLSCSPISGHRSVSWYQQTPGQGLQFLFEYFSETQRNKGNFPGRFSGRQFSNSRSEMNVSTLELGDSALYLCASSLAASGQETQYFGPGTRLLVL.

The V and J genes are TRBV5-8 and TRBJ1-5; D is perhaps TRBD1 (5 bases). Germline CDR1 SGHTS, CDR2 YDEGEE. The CDR3 is 16 residues long. V dropped 2 bases and J dropped 0 bases, with 12 bases sitting between them. The CDR3 loop is CASSLNRGTSNQPQHF. The DNA of the CDR3 is TGTGCCAGCAGCTTAAATCGGGGGACTAGCAATCAGCCCCAGCATTTT.

The rearrangement links TRBV5-4 to TRBJ2-1; 16 bases agree with TRBD2. J lost 4 bases, V lost 4 bases, and 5 bases had no gene match. CDR1 is SGHNT, CDR2 YYREEE, per germline (reference sequence). The CDR3 contains 17 residues. The CDR3 DNA is TGTGCCAGCAGCAGGGGACTAGCGGGAGGGGGGTACAATGAGCAGTTCTTC. Its translation: CASSRGLAGGGYNEQFF.

The chain is built from TRBV4-2 and TRBJ2-7; the D gene is possibly TRBD2 (5 bases). The V gene lost 0 bases and the J gene lost 2 bases, with 20 bases spanning the gap. Looked up from germline, CDR1 is LGHNA and CDR2 is YNFKEQ. This CDR3 has 18 amino acids. This CDR3 reads CASSQEPSRAVITYEQYF. In DNA form, the CDR3 reads TGTGCCAGCAGCCAAGAGCCTAGCCGGGCAGTGATAACCTACGAGCAGTACTTC.

V is TRBV5-1 and J is TRBJ2-1, with TRBD2 identical over 8 bases. CDR3 length: 18 amino acids. V lost 0 bases to trimming and J lost 5 bases; unmatched junction nucleotides: 13. Germline V gene data show CDR1 as SGHRS and CDR2 as YFSETQ. Here the CDR3 reads CASSLVLGGSGKNNEQFF. CDR3 DNA sequence: TGCGCCAGCAGCTTGGTACTTGGGGGTAGCGGGAAGAACAATGAGCAGTTCTTC.

This rearrangement joins TRBV27 to TRBJ2-1, with 9 bases fitting TRBD1. CDR3 length: 14 amino acids. CDR1 and CDR2 (germline): MNHEY, SMNVEV (reference sequence). V lost 7 bases to trimming and J lost 4 bases; unmatched junction nucleotides: 5. The CDR3 reads CASKRQGVYNEQFF. CDR3 bases: TGTGCCAGCAAGCGACAGGGGGTTTACAATGAGCAGTTCTTC.

The rearrangement uses TRBV5-4 and TRBJ1-1; TRBD1 agrees at 8 bases. Unmatched junction bases numbered 11, after V lost 5 bases and J lost 5 bases. Germline V CDR1 and CDR2: SGHNT, YYREEE (reference sequence). This CDR3 is 15 amino acids long. The CDR3 sequence is CASRPGQDPFTEAFF. For the CDR3, the DNA is TGTGCCAGCAGGCCGGGACAGGACCCCTTTACTGAAGCTTTCTTT.

The chain joins TRBV30 to TRBJ1-1; D remains unclear. CDR1 GTSNPN and CDR2 SVGIG come from the germline V gene (reference sequence). This CDR3 has 13 residues. The V end was cut by 2 bases, the J end by 6 bases, with 13 bases between. The CDR3 DNA sequence: TGTGCCTGGAGTAACAAGGGAGTGGCTGAAGCTTTCTTT. This translates into CAWSNKGVAEAFF.

The chain combines TRBV27 with TRBJ1-2; 10 positions agree with TRBD1. Trimming at V came to 1 base and at J to 4 bases, leaving 6 bases not matched to a gene. CDR1 MNHEY and CDR2 SMNVEV come from the germline V gene (reference sequence). The CDR3 sequence is 16 residues long. CDR3 amino acids: CASSLYPGQGSYGYTF. The CDR3 nucleotides read TGTGCCAGCAGTTTATACCCGGGACAGGGGAGCTATGGCTACACCTTC.

The rearrangement joins TRBV6-5 to TRBJ2-5; 9 bases map to TRBD1. CDR1 and CDR2 (germline): MNHEY, SVGAGI. The junction had 4 bases not matched to a gene; V was cut back by 8 bases and J by 3 bases. The CDR3 length is 13 residues. The CDR3 loop is CASRRTGEETQYF. The CDR3 nucleotides read TGTGCCAGCCGACGGACAGGGGAAGAGACCCAGTACTTC.

The chain carries TRBV30 and TRBJ2-1; D gene ambiguous. The V end was cut by 5 bases, the J end by 3 bases, with 8 bases between. Germline V lookup: CDR1 GTSNPN, CDR2 SVGIG (reference sequence). There are 12 residues in the CDR3. DNA for the CDR3: TGTGCCTGGGCCCGACTCTACAATGAGCAGTTCTTC. This sequence encodes CAWARLYNEQFF.

This clone was observed once. The V call is TRBV11-2, the J call TRBJ2-3; D is uncertain. The CDR3 covers 15 residues. V shed 3 bases and J shed 0 bases, with 10 bases lying between them. Germline V gene data show CDR1 as SGHAT and CDR2 as FQNNGV. In DNA form, the CDR3 reads TGTGCCAGCAGCTTTTCCGGGTCCAGCACAGATACGCAGTATTTT. Translated, it gives CASSFSGSSTDTQYF.

The gene calls are TRBV19 and TRBJ2-5, with TRBD2 as a possible D gene (6 bases). Germline V gene sequence: CDR1 LNHDA, CDR2 SQIVND (reference sequence). The CDR3 runs to 15 residues. The ends were cut back, 6 bases at V and 5 bases at J, with 19 bases in the middle. For the CDR3, the DNA is TGTGCCAGTAGCCCGGGACTCCTAAATCGGGAGACCCAGTACTTC. Its protein is CASSPGLLNRETQYF. The full variable domain, in which reference TRBV19 and TRBJ2-5 provide the parts outside the CDR3, is DGGITQSPKYLFRKEGQNVTLSCEQNLNHDAMYWYRQDPGQGLRLIYYSQIVNDFQKGDIAEGYSVSREKKESFPLTVTSAQKNPTAFYLCASSPGLLNRETQYFGPGTRLLVL.

J is TRBJ2-7 and V is TRBV19; D gene unclear. The V end was cut by 2 bases, the J end by 1 base, with 9 bases between. Germline CDR1 is LNHDA and CDR2 is SQIVND (reference sequence). The CDR3 covers 14 residues. The CDR3 region has the DNA TGTGCCAGTAGTATAATTGTCGGGTCCTACGAGCAGTACTTC. Its protein is CASSIIVGSYEQYF.